One sample yielded the 18 T cell receptor beta chains listed below, sequenced in a study of blood T cell repertoires in COVID-19. Method: immunoSEQ multiplex PCR; TCRdb's copy keeps in-frame clones and lacks some. This sample has 250,000 to 350,000 clones, with about nine tenths found just once. Sample: PBMCs or T cells enriched from blood (not recorded which). Receptor source: a woman aged 18 to 35 who had recovered from COVID-19.

The V call is TRBV5-1, the J call TRBJ1-1; the D is unclear. V was shortened by 2 bases and J by 4 bases, with 12 bases between the two germline ends. Germline values: CDR1 SGHRS, CDR2 YFSETQ. CDR3 length equals 14 residues. CDR3 protein: CASSFRVGSTEAFF. Here the CDR3 DNA reads TGCGCCAGCAGCTTTAGGGTAGGGAGCACTGAAGCTTTCTTT.

CDR3 sequence: CASSENRQQETQYF. CDR3 nucleotides: TGTGCCAGCAGTGAGAACAGACAGCAAGAGACCCAGTACTTC. The rearrangement joins TRBV2 to TRBJ2-5, with D maybe TRBD1 (5 bases). The CDR3 contains 14 residues. The germline CDR1 and CDR2 sequences are SNHLY and FYNNEI. Trimming took off 3 bases at V and 2 bases at J, with 10 bases between the two ends.

The chain has TRBV5-1 and TRBJ1-1; no firm D call. The CDR3 has 13 amino acids. The V gene's germline CDR1 is SGHRS and CDR2 YFSETQ. The germline V and J ends were trimmed by 0 bases and 1 base, with 4 bases remaining between them. CDR3 nucleotide sequence: TGCGCCAGCAGCTTGGACAGGAACACTGAAGCTTTCTTT. Translated, it gives CASSLDRNTEAFF.

The V call is TRBV19, the J call TRBJ2-6; possible D gene TRBD1, 5 bases. This CDR3 is built from 15 residues. Germline V gene data show CDR1 as LNHDA and CDR2 as SQIVND (reference sequence). V dropped 1 base and J dropped 3 bases, with 7 bases sitting between them. The CDR3 sequence: CASSIGQIGANVLTF. Written as DNA, the CDR3 is TGTGCCAGTAGTATAGGACAGATTGGGGCCAACGTCCTGACTTTC.

V is TRBV24-1 and J is TRBJ1-2; 9 bases are shared with TRBD1. The CDR3 is 15 amino acids. CDR1 is KGHDR and CDR2 is SFDVKD in the germline V gene. V trimming: 2 bases; J trimming: 7 bases; junction bases outside the gene matches: 7. CDR3 in DNA: TGTGCCACCAGTGATTCCCAAACAGGGGGCAGTGGCTACACCTTC. Translating it yields CATSDSQTGGSGYTF.

Concerning this clone: Other DNA sequences in the sample encode the same CDR3. The chain has TRBV5-1 and TRBJ1-1; 8 bases match TRBD1. CDR3 length equals 14 residues. Germline assignment: CDR1 SGHRS and CDR2 YFSETQ. V lost 5 bases, J lost 2 bases, and 5 bases stayed unmatched. CDR3 DNA: TGCGCCAGCAGTACCGACAGGGGAAACACTGAAGCTTTCTTT. Translating gives CASSTDRGNTEAFF.

The chain recombines TRBV13 with TRBJ1-1; no definite D call. CDR3 length: 13 residues. Germline CDR1 reads PRHDT; CDR2 reads FYEKMQ (reference sequence). Between the trimmed V and J ends, which lost 3 bases and 1 base, there was a span of 6 bases. The CDR3 reads CASSFPGNTEAFF. CDR3 coding DNA: TGTGCCAGCAGCTTCCCAGGGAACACTGAAGCTTTCTTT.

The V and J genes are TRBV6-1 and TRBJ2-7, with TRBD1 matching over 10 bases. The junction had 13 bases not matched to a gene; V was cut back by 2 bases and J by 6 bases. The CDR3 consists of 17 residues. CDR1 and CDR2 (germline): MNHNS, SASEGT. CDR3 DNA: TGTGCCAGCAGTGAAAGGAGGCGAGGACAGGGGGTATTCGAGCAGTACTTC. Its protein is CASSERRRGQGVFEQYF.

This chain connects TRBV5-1 to TRBJ2-7, with D tentatively TRBD1 (6 bases). V was clipped by 4 bases and J by 2 bases, with 13 bases between them. Germline V gene sequence: CDR1 SGHRS, CDR2 YFSETQ. The CDR3 totals 14 residues. This chain's CDR3 is CASSIGQFAYEQYF. The CDR3 coding sequence is TGCGCCAGCAGCATAGGACAGTTTGCCTACGAGCAGTACTTC.

J is TRBJ1-5 and V is TRBV9; D uncertain. CDR3 length: 16 amino acids. Germline assignment: CDR1 SGDLS and CDR2 YYNGEE. V gave up 4 bases and J gave up 3 bases, with 17 bases separating them. Here the CDR3 reads CASSPSGRPFNQPQHF. As DNA, the CDR3 is TGTGCCAGCAGCCCCTCCGGGAGGCCCTTCAATCAGCCCCAGCATTTT.

In nucleotides, the CDR3 is TGTGCCAGCACTCCGCGACAGGGCTATGGCTACACCTTC. It is translated as CASTPRQGYGYTF. V usage is TRBV2 and J usage is TRBJ1-2; 7 bases are a match to TRBD1. CDR1 is SNHLY, CDR2 FYNNEI, per germline. Trimming removed 7 bases from V and 4 bases from J; junction bases left unmatched: 6. The CDR3 consists of 13 residues.

The genes are TRBV7-2 and TRBJ1-2, with TRBD1 identical over 11 bases. The V gene end was trimmed by 0 bases and the J gene end by 8 bases; junction bases not matched to a gene: 8. The CDR3 has 16 amino acids. The V gene's germline CDR1 is SGHTA and CDR2 FQGNSA. Here the CDR3 reads CASSLAGTGGRSGYTF. The CDR3 nucleotides are TGTGCCAGCAGCTTAGCAGGGACAGGGGGTAGGTCCGGCTACACCTTC.

This chain connects TRBV28 to TRBJ2-2; TRBD1 matches 9 bases. CDR1 is MDHEN and CDR2 is SYDVKM in the germline V gene. V shed 3 bases, J shed 4 bases, and the junction held 3 bases outside the gene matches. The CDR3 totals 15 residues. The CDR3 nucleotides are TGTGCCAGCAGTTTCCGACAGGGGGTCACCGGGGAGCTGTTTTTT. This translates into CASSFRQGVTGELFF. The full variable domain, its missing parts supplied by reference TRBV28 and TRBJ2-2, is DVKVTQSSRYLVKRTGEKVFLECVQDMDHENMFWYRQDPGLGLRLIYFSYDVKMKEKGDIPEGYSVSREKKERFSLILESASTNQTSMYLCASSFRQGVTGELFFGEGSRLTVL.

The chain joins TRBV4-2 to TRBJ2-3, with TRBD2 matching 7 bases. Looked up from germline, CDR1 is LGHNA and CDR2 is YNFKEQ. After removal of 1 base from V and 5 bases from J, the junction contained 15 bases not matched to a gene. The CDR3 is 18 residues long. CDR3 DNA: TGTGCCAGCAGCCAAGTAGCCTGGGTAGGCCTAGCGGAAGATACGCAGTATTTT. This gives the protein CASSQVAWVGLAEDTQYF.

The chain is built from TRBV3-1 (or the pseudogene TRBV3-2) and TRBJ1-6, with 7 bases identical to TRBD1. Germline-derived CDR1 and CDR2 are LGHDT and YNNKEL (reference sequence). The CDR3 sequence is 16 residues long. V shed 4 bases and J 10 bases; nucleotides not matched to a gene: 13. The CDR3 reads CASSPSEQGRYSPLHF. The DNA of the CDR3 is TGTGCCAGCAGCCCATCGGAACAGGGGAGGTACTCACCCCTCCACTTT.

The rearrangement links TRBV5-5 to TRBJ1-4; the D gene is possibly TRBD1 (6 bases). This CDR3 has 15 amino acids. Trimming shortened V by 0 bases and J by 5 bases, and 11 bases separated the two germline ends. Germline CDR1 reads SGHKS; CDR2 reads YYEKEE (reference sequence). CDR3 amino acids: CASSLVGARNEKLFF. DNA of the CDR3: TGTGCCAGCAGCTTGGTGGGGGCCAGGAATGAAAAACTGTTTTTT.

V is TRBV19 and J is TRBJ1-4; 7 positions agree with TRBD1. Germline lookup yields CDR1 LNHDA and CDR2 SQIVND (reference sequence). J gave up 5 bases and V 5 bases, and 11 bases lay outside the gene matches. The CDR3 covers 16 residues. The CDR3 spells CASSPRSKTGNEKLFF. CDR3 coding DNA: TGTGCCAGTAGTCCGCGGTCCAAGACAGGGAATGAAAAACTGTTTTTT. Together with reference TRBV19 and TRBJ1-4, the CDR3 gives the full variable domain: DGGITQSPKYLFRKEGQNVTLSCEQNLNHDAMYWYRQDPGQGLRLIYYSQIVNDFQKGDIAEGYSVSREKKESFPLTVTSAQKNPTAFYLCASSPRSKTGNEKLFFGSGTQLSVL.

This clone was seen a handful of times. The V and J genes are TRBV4-2 and TRBJ1-2; TRBD1 aligns across 8 bases. The length of the CDR3 is 16 residues. The junction had 9 bases not matched to a gene; V was cut back by 0 bases and J by 6 bases. Germline lookup yields CDR1 LGHNA and CDR2 YNFKEQ. The CDR3 loop is CASSQDPGAGGHGYTF. CDR3 bases: TGTGCCAGCAGCCAAGATCCGGGGGCAGGGGGCCATGGCTACACCTTC.